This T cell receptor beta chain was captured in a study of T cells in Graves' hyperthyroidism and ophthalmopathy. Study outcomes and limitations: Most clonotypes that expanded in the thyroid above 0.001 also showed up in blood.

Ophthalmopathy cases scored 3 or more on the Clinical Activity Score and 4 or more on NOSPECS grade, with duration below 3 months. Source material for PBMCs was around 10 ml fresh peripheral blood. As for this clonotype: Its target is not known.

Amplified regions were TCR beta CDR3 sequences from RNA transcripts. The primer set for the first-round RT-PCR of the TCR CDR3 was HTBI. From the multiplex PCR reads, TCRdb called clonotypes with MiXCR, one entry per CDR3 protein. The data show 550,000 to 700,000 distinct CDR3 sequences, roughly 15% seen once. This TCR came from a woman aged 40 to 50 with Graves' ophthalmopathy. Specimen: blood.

DNA for the CDR3: TGCAGTGCCCGGCCTGGACAGGCCAACTACGAGCAGTACTTC. Its protein is CSARPGQANYEQYF. This chain joins TRBV20-1 and TRBJ2-7; 7 bases map to TRBD1. Germline CDR1 and CDR2: DFQATT and SNEGSKA (reference sequence). The ends lost 6 bases at V and 3 bases at J; junction bases unmatched: 11. The length of the CDR3 is 14 residues.